This TCR beta chain was recorded in a study of identical twins. The germline V gene encodes CDR1 SGHRS and CDR2 YFSETQ. Trimming removed 0 bases at V and 2 bases at J, with 6 bases between. This CDR3 contains 13 residues. This clonotype was counted many times. With template switching, a universal primer site was added, and the cDNA carried unique molecular identifiers. TCRdb re-derived calls from the 5' RACE reads in MiXCR, one entry per CDR3 protein. The sample includes more than 650,000 distinct CDR3 sequences, around 6% of them seen just once. The sequence was obtained from a man younger than 30 in good health. Sample: naive T cells sorted from blood. The chain has TRBV5-1 and TRBJ2-7; the D is unclear. This chain's CDR3 is CASSLDLPYEQYV. CDR3 coding DNA: TGCGCCAGCAGCTTGGACTTACCCTACGAGCAGTACGTC.